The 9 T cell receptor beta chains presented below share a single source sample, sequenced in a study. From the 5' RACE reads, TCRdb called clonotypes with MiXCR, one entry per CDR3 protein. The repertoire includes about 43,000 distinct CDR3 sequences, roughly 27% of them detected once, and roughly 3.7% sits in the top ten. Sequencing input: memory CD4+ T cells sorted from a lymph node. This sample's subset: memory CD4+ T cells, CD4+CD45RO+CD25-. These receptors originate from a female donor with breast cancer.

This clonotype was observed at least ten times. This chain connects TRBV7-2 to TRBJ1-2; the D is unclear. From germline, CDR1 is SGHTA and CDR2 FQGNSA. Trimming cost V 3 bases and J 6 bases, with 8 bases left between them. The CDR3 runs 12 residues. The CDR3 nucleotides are TGTGCCAGCAGCTTGGTGACAAATGGCTACACCTTC. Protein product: CASSLVTNGYTF.

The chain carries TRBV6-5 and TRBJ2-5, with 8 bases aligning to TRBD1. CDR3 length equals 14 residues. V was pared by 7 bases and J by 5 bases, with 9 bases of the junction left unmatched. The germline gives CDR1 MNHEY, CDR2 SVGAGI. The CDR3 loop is CASTDRGRGETQYF. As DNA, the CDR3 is TGTGCCAGCACTGACAGGGGTCGGGGGGAGACCCAGTACTTC.

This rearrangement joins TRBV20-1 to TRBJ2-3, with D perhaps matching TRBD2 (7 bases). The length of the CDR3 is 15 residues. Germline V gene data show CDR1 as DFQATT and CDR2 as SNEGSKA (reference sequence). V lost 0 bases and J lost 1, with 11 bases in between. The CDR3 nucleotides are TGCAGTGCTAGAGATATGGGGGGGCGCACAGATACGCAGTATTTT. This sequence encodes CSARDMGGRTDTQYF.

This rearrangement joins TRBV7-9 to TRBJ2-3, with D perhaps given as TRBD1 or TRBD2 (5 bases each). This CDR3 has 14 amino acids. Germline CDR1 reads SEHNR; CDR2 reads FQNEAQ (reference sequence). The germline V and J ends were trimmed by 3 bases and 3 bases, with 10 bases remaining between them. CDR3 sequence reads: CASSLGTITDTQYF. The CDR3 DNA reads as TGTGCCAGCAGCTTGGGGACGATAACAGATACGCAGTATTTT.

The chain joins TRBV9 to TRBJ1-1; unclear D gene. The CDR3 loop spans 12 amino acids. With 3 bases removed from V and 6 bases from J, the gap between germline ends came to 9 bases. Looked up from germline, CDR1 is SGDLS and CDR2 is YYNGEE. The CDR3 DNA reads TGTGCCAGCAGCGGGCGGGGTCCTGAAGCTTTCTTT. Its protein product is CASSGRGPEAFF.

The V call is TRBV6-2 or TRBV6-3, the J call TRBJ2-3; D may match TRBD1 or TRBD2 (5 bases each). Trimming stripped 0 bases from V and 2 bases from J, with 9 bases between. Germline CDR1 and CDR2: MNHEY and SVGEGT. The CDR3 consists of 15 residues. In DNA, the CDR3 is TGTGCCAGCAGTTACTCCGGGACCCTCACAGATACGCAGTATTTT. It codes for CASSYSGTLTDTQYF.

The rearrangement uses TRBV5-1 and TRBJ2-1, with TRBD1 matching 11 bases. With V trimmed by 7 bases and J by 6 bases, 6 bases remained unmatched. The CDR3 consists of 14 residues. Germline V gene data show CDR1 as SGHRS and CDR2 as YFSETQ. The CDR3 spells CASHRGTGGNEQFF. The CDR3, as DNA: TGCGCCAGCCACCGGGGGACAGGGGGCAATGAGCAGTTCTTC.

The CDR3 reads CASSPPARGPYNEQFF. Here the CDR3 DNA reads TGTGCCAGCTCACCACCGGCCCGCGGCCCCTACAATGAGCAGTTCTTC. The chain couples TRBV18 to TRBJ2-1; D gene unclear. V was clipped by 0 bases and J by 2 bases, with 11 bases between them. Germline V gene lookup returns CDR1 KGHSH and CDR2 LQKENI. CDR3 length: 16 amino acids.

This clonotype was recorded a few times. In DNA form, the CDR3 reads TGTGCCAGTAGCCGACAGGGGTCGGGAAGCAATCAGCCCCAGCATTTT. It translates to CASSRQGSGSNQPQHF. The chain couples TRBV19 to TRBJ1-5; 8 positions match TRBD1. The CDR3 consists of 16 residues. V trimming: 6 bases; J trimming: 1 base; junction bases outside the gene matches: 8. The germline V gene encodes CDR1 LNHDA and CDR2 SQIVND (reference sequence).